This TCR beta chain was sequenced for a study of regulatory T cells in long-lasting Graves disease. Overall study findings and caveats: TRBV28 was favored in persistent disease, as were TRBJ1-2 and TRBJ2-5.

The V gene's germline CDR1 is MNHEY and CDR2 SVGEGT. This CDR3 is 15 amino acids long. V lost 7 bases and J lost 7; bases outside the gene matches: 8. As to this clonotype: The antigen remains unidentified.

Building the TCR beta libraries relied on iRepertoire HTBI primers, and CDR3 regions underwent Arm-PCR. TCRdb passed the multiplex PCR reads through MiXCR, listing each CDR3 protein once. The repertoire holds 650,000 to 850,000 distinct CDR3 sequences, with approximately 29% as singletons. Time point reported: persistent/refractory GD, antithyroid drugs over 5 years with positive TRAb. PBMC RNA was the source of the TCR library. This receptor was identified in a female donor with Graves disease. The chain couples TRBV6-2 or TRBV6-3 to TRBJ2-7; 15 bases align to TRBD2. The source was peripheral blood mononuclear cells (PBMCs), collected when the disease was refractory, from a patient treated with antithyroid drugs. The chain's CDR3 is CASISFGLAGGEQYF. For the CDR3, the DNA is TGTGCCAGCATATCCTTTGGACTAGCGGGAGGGGAGCAGTACTTC.